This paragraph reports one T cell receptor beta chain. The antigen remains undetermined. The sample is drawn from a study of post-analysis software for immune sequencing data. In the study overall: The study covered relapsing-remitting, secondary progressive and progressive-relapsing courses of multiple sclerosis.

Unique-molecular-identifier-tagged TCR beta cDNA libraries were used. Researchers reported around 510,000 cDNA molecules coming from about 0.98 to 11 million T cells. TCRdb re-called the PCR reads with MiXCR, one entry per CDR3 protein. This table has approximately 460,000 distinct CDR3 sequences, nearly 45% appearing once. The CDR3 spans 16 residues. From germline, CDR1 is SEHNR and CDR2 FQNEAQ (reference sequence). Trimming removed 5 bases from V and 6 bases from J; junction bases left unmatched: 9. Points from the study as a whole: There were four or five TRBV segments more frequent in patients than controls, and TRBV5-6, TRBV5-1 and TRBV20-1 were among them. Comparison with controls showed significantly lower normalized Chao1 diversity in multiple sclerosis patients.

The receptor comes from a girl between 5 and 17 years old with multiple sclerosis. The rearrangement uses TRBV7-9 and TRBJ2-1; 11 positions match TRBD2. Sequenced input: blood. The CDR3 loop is CASSQVAGGPGNEQFF. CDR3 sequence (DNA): TGTGCCAGCAGCCAGGTAGCGGGAGGGCCGGGCAATGAGCAGTTCTTC.